The 26 T cell receptor beta chains presented below share a single source sample, sequenced in a study of shared clonotypes between healthy human individuals. This table comes from immunoSEQ multiplex PCR, and its TCRdb copy is limited to in-frame clones, with some not included. The table shows about 980,000 clones, with around 80% occurring only once. Material for sequencing was memory CD4+ T cells sorted from blood. Subset meaning: CD45RA-negative fraction. Receptor source: a man aged 18 to 35 in good health.

This chain connects TRBV4-1 to TRBJ1-2; 8 nucleotides match TRBD1. Per the germline V gene, CDR1 is MGHRA and CDR2 is YSYEKL. The CDR3 runs to 15 residues. The trim removed 2 bases at V and 5 bases at J, leaving 7 bases unmatched. The DNA for the CDR3 is TGCGCCAGCAGCCAAACCGGACAGGGCGTGTATGGCTACACCTTC. It codes for CASSQTGQGVYGYTF.

The chain uses TRBV28 and TRBJ2-5, with TRBD1 identical over 7 bases. V lost 5 bases and J lost 4; bases outside the gene matches: 10. CDR3 length: 15 amino acids. Germline V CDR1 and CDR2: MDHEN, SYDVKM. For the CDR3, the DNA is TGTGCCAGCAGTCCTCCGGGACAGTTACTAGAGACCCAGTACTTC. Protein sequence: CASSPPGQLLETQYF.

The chain uses TRBV5-1 and TRBJ1-1, with 10 nucleotides matching TRBD1. Germline V gives CDR1 SGHRS, CDR2 YFSETQ. The CDR3 covers 13 residues. The J segment lost 4 bases and the V segment lost 4 bases, leaving 1 base of the junction unmatched. Written as DNA, the CDR3 is TGCGCCAGCAGCGGGGACAGGGGCACTGAAGCTTTCTTT. Amino acid sequence: CASSGDRGTEAFF.

The chain uses TRBV19 and TRBJ1-1; TRBD1 matches 7 bases. The CDR3 loop spans 12 amino acids. Looked up from germline, CDR1 is LNHDA and CDR2 is SQIVND (reference sequence). J was trimmed by 5 bases and V by 6 bases; bases with no gene match: 3. CDR3 residues: CASSSQGTEAFF. The CDR3, as DNA: TGTGCCAGTAGCTCACAGGGGACTGAAGCTTTCTTT.

The chain uses TRBV7-2 and TRBJ1-1, with D hard to call. V shed 5 bases and J shed 4 bases, with 14 bases lying between them. Germline V gene data show CDR1 as SGHTA and CDR2 as FQGNSA. This CDR3 comprises 14 residues. Here the CDR3 DNA reads TGTGCCAGCAGCCCCTACGGGCTGGGCACTGAAGCTTTCTTT. Translated, it gives CASSPYGLGTEAFF.

The chain links TRBV10-3 to TRBJ2-1; D gene unclear. V gave up 0 bases and J gave up 7 bases, with 19 bases separating them. This CDR3 region has 17 residues. Germline assignment: CDR1 ENHRY and CDR2 SYGVKD. The CDR3 DNA follows: TGTGCCATCAGTGAGTCGACTCGGCCCATCTTTTTGAATGAGCAGTTCTTC. Protein product: CAISESTRPIFLNEQFF.

The rearrangement uses TRBV5-1 and TRBJ1-5; D perhaps matches TRBD1 (5 bases). Germline V gene data show CDR1 as SGHRS and CDR2 as YFSETQ. V gave up 4 bases and J gave up 7 bases, with 18 bases separating them. The CDR3 is 15 amino acids. CDR3 bases: TGCGCCAGCAGCCCCCTTTCCGGGGCAGGGCAGCCCCAGCATTTT. It encodes CASSPLSGAGQPQHF.

CDR3 in amino acids: CASRVTGDSNQPQHF. The CDR3 coding sequence is TGTGCCAGCAGAGTTACAGGGGATAGCAATCAGCCCCAGCATTTT. The V and J genes are TRBV6-5 and TRBJ1-5, with 7 bases aligning to TRBD1. Germline V lookup: CDR1 MNHEY, CDR2 SVGAGI. The CDR3 consists of 15 residues. With 6 bases clipped from V and 0 bases from J, the junction kept 5 bases outside the gene matches.

As for this clone: This sample also contains other DNA sequences that code for the same CDR3. V gene TRBV14 combines with J gene TRBJ2-3; 7 bases line up with TRBD2. The CDR3 length is 16 residues. Germline lookup yields CDR1 SGHDN and CDR2 FVKESK. Unmatched junction bases numbered 4, after V lost 1 base and J lost 0 bases. The CDR3 protein is CASSQGSSGSTDTQYF. In nucleotides, the CDR3 is TGTGCCAGCAGCCAAGGGTCTAGCGGTAGCACAGATACGCAGTATTTT.

The chain recombines TRBV14 with TRBJ2-3; D is unclear. The V and J ends lost 5 bases and 8 bases respectively, with 14 bases between them. The germline V gene encodes CDR1 SGHDN and CDR2 FVKESK. There are 13 residues in the CDR3. As DNA, the CDR3 is TGTGCCAGCAGCTCCCAGTCCCTGAGTACGCAGTATTTT. Its translation: CASSSQSLSTQYF. Full variable domain (missing parts from reference TRBV14 and TRBJ2-3): EAGVTQFPSHSVIEKGQTVTLRCDPISGHDNLYWYRRVMGKEIKFLLHFVKESKQDESGMPNNRFLAERTGGTYSTLKVQPAELEDSGVYFCASSSQSLSTQYFGPGTRLTVL.

The V gene is TRBV4-1, the J gene TRBJ2-2; TRBD2 aligns across 11 bases. Germline assignment: CDR1 MGHRA and CDR2 YSYEKL. The V segment lost 1 base and the J segment 1 base; nucleotides outside the gene matches: 8. The CDR3 runs to 19 residues. The CDR3 region is CASSQAMTSGKRNTGELFF. Written as DNA, the CDR3 is TGCGCCAGCAGCCAAGCTATGACTAGCGGGAAAAGGAACACCGGGGAGCTGTTTTTT.

This chain connects TRBV2 to TRBJ2-3; perhaps TRBD1 as D (6 bases). Germline CDR1 and CDR2: SNHLY and FYNNEI. The CDR3 extends over 14 amino acids. V was clipped by 9 bases and J by 2 bases, with 15 bases between them. The CDR3 here is CAREKGVDTDTQYF. Here the CDR3 DNA reads TGTGCCAGAGAGAAGGGGGTCGACACAGATACGCAGTATTTT.

The rearrangement links TRBV28 to TRBJ1-2, with a tentative D call TRBD1 (5 bases). CDR1 is MDHEN, CDR2 SYDVKM, per germline. Trimming removed 3 bases at V and 0 bases at J, with 14 bases between. There are 16 residues in the CDR3. CDR3 loop: CASSLGPPGANYGYTF. The CDR3 coding sequence is TGTGCCAGCAGTTTGGGGCCTCCGGGGGCTAACTATGGCTACACCTTC.

This rearrangement joins TRBV4-3 to TRBJ2-3; 10 nucleotides align to TRBD2. This CDR3 spans 16 amino acids. Germline V gene lookup returns CDR1 LGHNA and CDR2 YSLEER. V shed 1 base and J 5 bases; nucleotides not matched to a gene: 6. CDR3 DNA sequence: TGCGCCAGCAGCCAAGGGCTAGCGGGAGAAAGAGATACGCAGTATTTT. It codes for CASSQGLAGERDTQYF.

Only a few counts were recorded for this clone. At the DNA level, this CDR3 is encoded by other sequences in the same sample as well. This chain connects TRBV18 to TRBJ2-2; D gene uncertain. V lost 3 bases to trimming and J lost 4 bases, with 3 bases between them. CDR3 length: 12 amino acids. Per the germline V gene, CDR1 is KGHSH and CDR2 is LQKENI. CDR3 loop: CASSPATGELFF. The DNA of the CDR3 is TGTGCCAGCTCACCCGCCACCGGGGAGCTGTTTTTT.

The rearrangement uses TRBV19 and TRBJ1-4; 12 positions match TRBD1. Germline V CDR1 and CDR2: LNHDA, SQIVND (reference sequence). The CDR3 has 17 amino acids. V was clipped by 4 bases and J by 3 bases; unmatched bases: 6. CDR3 region: CASSNRDRGRSNEKLFF. CDR3 in DNA: TGTGCCAGTAGTAACCGGGACAGGGGGCGTTCTAATGAAAAACTGTTTTTT.

This clone was counted a single time. This chain links TRBV19 with TRBJ1-3; no reliable D call. Trimming took 3 bases from V and 0 from J, leaving 9 bases between them. Germline V gives CDR1 LNHDA, CDR2 SQIVND (reference sequence). CDR3 length: 15 amino acids. This CDR3 is CASSMELLSGNTIYF. CDR3 DNA: TGTGCCAGTAGTATGGAGCTACTCTCTGGAAACACCATATATTTT.

This clone is a singleton in its sample. The rearrangement joins TRBV28 to TRBJ1-5, with TRBD1 matching over 8 bases. V dropped 7 bases and J dropped 1; count of bases not matched to a gene: 6. Germline V gene sequence: CDR1 MDHEN, CDR2 SYDVKM. This CDR3 comprises 15 residues. This CDR3 is CASTFRGLSNQPQHF. The CDR3 nucleotides read TGTGCCAGCACCTTCAGGGGGCTAAGCAATCAGCCCCAGCATTTT.

The rearrangement joins TRBV7-9 to TRBJ2-1, with D possibly being TRBD2 (6 bases). CDR1 is SEHNR, CDR2 FQNEAQ, per germline (reference sequence). CDR3 length equals 14 residues. V lost 2 bases and J lost 4, with 9 bases in between. The CDR3 DNA follows: TGTGCCAGCAGCTTAAGACTAGGGTACAATGAGCAGTTCTTC. Translation: CASSLRLGYNEQFF.

V and J are TRBV4-3 and TRBJ2-1, with 9 positions matching TRBD2. Germline CDR1 reads LGHNA; CDR2 reads YSLEER. The CDR3 covers 15 residues. The ends lost 1 base at V and 2 bases at J; junction bases unmatched: 0. The CDR3 DNA reads TGCGCCAGCAGCCAAGGACTAGCGGCCTACAATGAGCAGTTCTTC. Amino acid sequence: CASSQGLAAYNEQFF.

A single count supports this clone. The chain combines TRBV18 with TRBJ1-1; D uncertain. This CDR3 has 13 amino acids. The germline V and J ends were trimmed by 6 bases and 4 bases, with 12 bases remaining between them. CDR1 KGHSH and CDR2 LQKENI come from the germline V gene. The CDR3 nucleotides read TGTGCCAGCTCCCCGGCTAGAACCACTGAAGCTTTCTTT. This encodes CASSPARTTEAFF.

This clone came up many times. The J gene is TRBJ1-1, the V gene TRBV6-1; 7 nucleotides match TRBD1. The CDR3 totals 14 residues. Germline loops: CDR1 MNHNS, CDR2 SASEGT. Trimming removed 6 bases from V and 0 bases from J; junction bases left unmatched: 4. The CDR3 sequence is CASREGAMNTEAFF. CDR3 bases: TGTGCCAGCAGGGAGGGGGCCATGAACACTGAAGCTTTCTTT.

The genes are TRBV7-2 and TRBJ2-1; TRBD2 aligns across 9 bases. Losses at the gene ends were 1 base for V and 9 bases for J; bases not matched to a gene: 1. This CDR3 spans 13 amino acids. CDR1 SGHTA and CDR2 FQGNSA come from the germline V gene. For the CDR3, the DNA is TGTGCCAGCAGCTTAGTACTAGCGGGTGAGCAGTTCTTC. This sequence encodes CASSLVLAGEQFF. The entire variable domain, with the rest obtained from reference TRBV7-2 and TRBJ2-1, is as follows: GAGVSQSPSNKVTEKGKDVELRCDPISGHTALYWYRQSLGQGLEFLIYFQGNSAPDKSGLPSDRFSAERTGGSVSTLTIQRTQQEDSAVYLCASSLVLAGEQFFGPGTRLTVL.

The genes are TRBV7-2 and TRBJ2-7; TRBD1 or TRBD2 may be the D gene (7 bases each). V dropped 5 bases and J dropped 3 bases, with 11 bases sitting between them. The germline V gene has CDR1 SGHTA and CDR2 FQGNSA. The CDR3 has 13 amino acids. Here the CDR3 reads CASSPGGVYEQYF. CDR3 nucleotide sequence: TGTGCCAGCAGCCCAGGGGGGGTCTACGAGCAGTACTTC.

This sequence joins TRBV6-1 and TRBJ2-3; D possibly corresponds to TRBD2 (5 bases). The germline CDR1 and CDR2 sequences are MNHNS and SASEGT. The CDR3 covers 20 residues. Between the trimmed V and J ends, which lost 4 bases and 6 bases, there was a span of 32 bases. The CDR3 bases are TGTGCCAGCAGTGCCGCGGACGGCCAAGGAACTAGTACGCTCAAGGATACGCAGTATTTT. This gives the protein CASSAADGQGTSTLKDTQYF.

The chain is built from TRBV29-1 and TRBJ2-2; perhaps TRBD2 as D (7 bases). The CDR3 extends over 14 amino acids. The V and J ends lost 6 bases and 4 bases respectively, with 15 bases between them. Germline CDR1 reads SQVTM; CDR2 reads ANQGSEA. The CDR3 DNA is TGCAGCGTGGGGGAGGGGGTTGCCACCGGGGAGCTGTTTTTT. It is translated as CSVGEGVATGELFF.